This paragraph reports one T cell receptor (beta chain). The antigen this receptor binds is unknown. No much larger clonotype is one base removed from it; base qualities were not supplied. The immunoSEQ Assay, a bias-controlled multiplex PCR, was used to amplify TCRbeta CDR3 regions from genomic DNA. The published analysis was carried out like this. The number of nucleated cells in each sample was estimated from the amplification of reference gene primers within the assay. Sequence reads were collapsed and filtered to measure the absolute abundance of every unique TCRbeta CDR3 rearrangement. For each sample, productive Simpson clonality was calculated by taking the square root of Simpson's diversity index across productive rearrangements. The source is immuneACCESS, and TCRdb retained only in-frame sequences with V and J called. Part of the clones is not carried over; for the studies checked, unresolved V genes explain less than half of this, and the remainder is unexplained. That table gives V, J and clone size, and the DNA gave D and trimming. A total of about 46,000 clones appear in this sample, 88% of them only once. The ten largest account for approximately 9.6% of the sample.

The data were obtained in a study of blood T cell repertoires in COVID-19 (dated by TCRdb to 2018 to 2021). As for the study more broadly: Samples covering the acute and convalescent phases of COVID-19 were provided by collaborators in the United States, Italy and Spain. The prospective study material was composed of cDNA or gDNA derived from T cells, B-cell-depleted T cells, or PBMCs. Deeply sampled blood TCRbeta repertoires from subjects exposed to, actively infected with, or recovered from COVID-19 were included in the dataset. The repertoires were made available in a free public database intended to serve as a resource for research on the immune response to SARS-CoV-2. Samples came from the ongoing ImmuneRACE study (first 160 participants) plus 1,254 subjects from 6 global collaborators. A de-identified subject ID, COVID-19 status, age in years and sex were almost always included in the sample metadata. Where HLA class I and class II types were available, the types were taken from metadata supplied by the sample provider, not from assay-based typing. What the research found in general, with its limitations: Clinical and demographic metadata were provided uncurated, with the amount varying by source and participant.

At the junction V is shortened by 2 bases and J by 3 bases, with 7 bases in between. The CDR3 numbers 14 residues from cysteine through phenylalanine. Left in the record is the CDR3 DNA by itself, 42 bases read in frame from the first base. Per the germline V gene, MNHEY is the CDR1 and SVGEGT is the CDR2. The collaborating institutions used their own protocols to collect whole blood in K2EDTA tubes. For TCRbeta analysis, collaborators shipped samples as frozen whole blood, isolated PBMCs, or DNA extracted from either of those sample types. The chain was built from TRBV6-2 or TRBV6-3 and TRBJ1-4; TRBD1 could be the D gene, as 5 bases match. The source material was peripheral blood. The source of this sequence is a man between 45 and 60 years old with active COVID-19. The sequenced DNA is TGTGCCAGCAGTTACGGACACCCTAATGAAAAACTGTTTTTT. This codes for CASSYGHPNEKLFF.